The 5 T cell receptor beta chains in this list originate from one sample, sequenced in a study of blood T cell repertoires in COVID-19. Data came from immunoSEQ multiplex PCR; TCRdb stores just in-frame clones and leaves some out. The top ten hold roughly 2.8% of the sample, which has 200,000 or so clones, about 88% seen once. The sample consisted of PBMCs or T cells enriched from blood (not recorded which). Every receptor here comes from a woman aged 25 to 39 who had recovered from COVID-19.

The chain uses TRBV27 and TRBJ1-4, with 7 bases fitting TRBD1. The CDR3 contains 14 residues. The germline gives CDR1 MNHEY, CDR2 SMNVEV (reference sequence). The V and J ends lost 5 bases and 7 bases, in that order; junction bases with no gene match: 7. The CDR3 nucleotides read TGTGCCAGCAGTATAGACAGGGCAGGTGAAAAACTGTTTTTT. Translating it yields CASSIDRAGEKLFF.

This clone was observed a handful of times. The V call is TRBV5-4, the J call TRBJ1-1, with TRBD1 identical over 8 bases. V shed 5 bases and J 5 bases; nucleotides not matched to a gene: 11. The CDR3 totals 15 residues. The germline CDR1 and CDR2 sequences are SGHNT and YYREEE (reference sequence). The CDR3: CASRWAGGKRTEAFF. In DNA form, the CDR3 reads TGTGCCAGCAGATGGGCAGGGGGCAAGAGGACTGAAGCTTTCTTT.

The chain employs TRBV7-9 and TRBJ2-2, with 8 bases aligning to TRBD1. Germline V gives CDR1 SEHNR, CDR2 FQNEAQ (reference sequence). Unmatched junction bases numbered 9, after V lost 4 bases and J lost 5 bases. The CDR3 consists of 16 residues. The CDR3 nucleotides are TGTGCCAGCAGCTCCCGGAGGACAGGGATAACCGGGGAGCTGTTTTTT. Its translation is CASSSRRTGITGELFF.

The rearrangement links TRBV5-4 to TRBJ2-7; 8 positions match TRBD2. The CDR3 sequence is 16 residues long. Per the germline V gene, CDR1 is SGHNT and CDR2 is YYREEE (reference sequence). V was pared by 4 bases and J by 3 bases, with 12 bases of the junction left unmatched. CDR3 in amino acids: CASSPGISGANYEQYF. Written as DNA, the CDR3 is TGTGCCAGCAGCCCTGGGATTAGCGGGGCCAACTACGAGCAGTACTTC.

The V call is TRBV4-1, the J call TRBJ1-2; the match to TRBD1 covers 10 bases. V lost 1 base, J lost 8 bases, and 7 bases stayed unmatched. The CDR3 has 15 amino acids. Germline values: CDR1 MGHRA, CDR2 YSYEKL. CDR3 protein: CASSQGQGAYGGYTF. Written as DNA, the CDR3 is TGCGCCAGCAGCCAAGGACAGGGGGCTTATGGAGGCTACACCTTC.